The 10 T cell receptor beta chains listed next were all sequenced from one sample in a study of OX40 agonist ivuxolimab in advanced cancers. Here immunoSEQ multiplex PCR was the method, and the copy in TCRdb shows in-frame clones only, minus some. The top ten clones hold 6.2% of a sample with tens of thousands of clones, about 93% of them seen once. Sequencing used CD4+ or CD8+ T cells sorted from blood, obtained in a trial of the OX40 agonist ivuxolimab. The origin of the receptors is an adult with an advanced solid tumor such as melanoma, head and neck, liver or kidney cancer.

This clone was seen only once. The V gene is TRBV13, the J gene TRBJ1-2, with 9 bases fitting TRBD1. V shed 1 base and J 13 bases; nucleotides not matched to a gene: 10. The CDR3 is 14 amino acids. Germline values: CDR1 PRHDT, CDR2 FYEKMQ (reference sequence). The CDR3 spells CASSLADLGQGCTF. For the CDR3, the DNA is TGTGCCAGCAGCTTAGCAGATTTGGGACAGGGTTGCACCTTC.

This chain links TRBV5-1 with TRBJ2-2; D ambiguous. The CDR3 has 15 amino acids. V was cut by 2 bases and J by 3 bases, with 11 bases left in between. Germline V lookup: CDR1 SGHRS, CDR2 YFSETQ. The CDR3: CASSLVRVDTGELFF. The CDR3 nucleotides read TGCGCCAGCAGCTTAGTTCGGGTTGACACCGGGGAGCTGTTTTTT.

V gene TRBV28 combines with J gene TRBJ2-7, with 10 bases fitting TRBD1. Germline V gene sequence: CDR1 MDHEN, CDR2 SYDVKM. The CDR3 is 15 residues long. With V trimmed by 6 bases and J by 0 bases, 5 bases remained unmatched. The CDR3 DNA sequence: TGTGCCAGCAGGCCCGGGACAGGGGCCTCCTACGAGCAGTACTTC. This sequence encodes CASRPGTGASYEQYF.

This chain links TRBV6-5 with TRBJ1-2; 9 positions match TRBD1. V shed 2 bases and J 3 bases; nucleotides not matched to a gene: 7. Germline-derived CDR1 and CDR2 are MNHEY and SVGAGI. The CDR3 is made up of 16 amino acids. The chain's CDR3 is CASSYARDRAHYGYTF. The CDR3 coding sequence is TGTGCCAGCAGTTACGCCCGGGACAGGGCCCACTATGGCTACACCTTC.

V usage is TRBV28 and J usage is TRBJ2-1; 9 bases are shared with TRBD2. Germline CDR1 is MDHEN and CDR2 is SYDVKM. The trim removed 5 bases at V and 4 bases at J, leaving 9 bases unmatched. CDR3 size: 16 residues. CDR3 sequence: CASSQIGTSSYNEQFF. The CDR3 DNA reads as TGTGCCAGCAGTCAGATCGGGACTAGCTCTTACAATGAGCAGTTCTTC.

This sequence joins TRBV13 and TRBJ1-5; D remains ambiguous. Germline V CDR1 and CDR2: PRHDT, FYEKMQ (reference sequence). V was trimmed by 1 base and J by 1 base, leaving 5 bases between them. This CDR3 is built from 14 residues. The CDR3 bases are TGTGCCAGCAGCTTAGCAGAGAGCAATCAGCCCCAGCATTTT. As protein: CASSLAESNQPQHF.

This clone was recorded only once. The genes are TRBV2 and TRBJ2-7; D is undetermined. This CDR3 contains 11 residues. The germline gives CDR1 SNHLY, CDR2 FYNNEI. Trimming shortened V by 6 bases and J by 0 bases, and 3 bases separated the two germline ends. The CDR3 loop reads CASSSSYEQYF. Here the CDR3 DNA reads TGTGCCAGCAGCAGCTCCTACGAGCAGTACTTC.

This chain joins TRBV5-4 and TRBJ2-7, with D possibly being TRBD1 or TRBD2 (5 bases each). Trimming shortened V by 5 bases and J by 3 bases, and 15 bases separated the two germline ends. This CDR3 comprises 14 residues. CDR1 SGHNT and CDR2 YYREEE come from the germline V gene (reference sequence). Here the CDR3 reads CASSPTGHNYEQYF. The CDR3 DNA follows: TGTGCCAGCAGTCCCACGGGGCATAACTACGAGCAGTACTTC.

This clone occurred once. This chain connects TRBV27 to TRBJ2-2; a weak D match, TRBD2 (5 bases). V was clipped by 2 bases and J by 5 bases, with 9 bases between them. The CDR3 totals 14 residues. Germline V gives CDR1 MNHEY, CDR2 SMNVEV (reference sequence). The CDR3 region is CASSLGRGTGELFF. DNA for the CDR3: TGTGCCAGCAGTTTAGGACGGGGAACCGGGGAGCTGTTTTTT.

The sample holds one count of this clone. The V gene is TRBV25-1, the J gene TRBJ2-7; D remains unclear. CDR1 and CDR2 from the germline V gene are MGHDK and SYGVNS. V was cut by 1 base and J by 4 bases, with 17 bases left in between. CDR3 length: 16 residues. The CDR3 DNA is TGTGCCAGCAGTGAATCCCCCCCTACAGACAAGTACGAGCAGTACTTC. Its protein product is CASSESPPTDKYEQYF.